This T cell receptor beta chain was recorded in a study of blood T cells in healthy people across ages. On this clonotype itself: Its antigen is not known.

For the second PCR, which ran for about 6 to 11 cycles, a sample-barcoded 5' primer and a J-beta primer mix were used. Each cDNA molecule was tagged by a template-switch adaptor that had 12 random nucleotides. Via MiXCR, TCRdb re-called the 5' RACE reads, giving one row per CDR3 protein. This sample has about 730,000 distinct CDR3 sequences; more than 40% occur once, and the top ten carry roughly 20%. The CDR3 length is 13 residues. The V end was cut by 5 bases, the J end by 0 bases, with 6 bases between. Germline loops: CDR1 SGHRS, CDR2 YFSETQ. Overall study findings and caveats: A conclusive naive versus antigen-experienced comparison was prevented by the unsorted PBMCs. The donors' CMV status was not determined, possibly confounding changes in expanded clonotypes.

The sequenced sample was blood. This clonotype originated in a woman aged 60-70 years in good health. The chain employs TRBV5-1 and TRBJ1-5; a possible D gene is TRBD1 (5 bases). The DNA for the CDR3 is TGCGCCAGCAGGGGGGATAGCAATCAGCCCCAGCATTTT. As protein: CASRGDSNQPQHF. Full variable domain (remainder filled in from reference TRBV5-1 and TRBJ1-5): KAGVTQTPRYLIKTRGQQVTLSCSPISGHRSVSWYQQTPGQGLQFLFEYFSETQRNKGNFPGRFSGRQFSNSRSEMNVSTLELGDSALYLCASRGDSNQPQHFGDGTRLSIL.